This T cell receptor (beta chain) was obtained from a study of cytomegalovirus exposure and HLA in healthy donors. Per germline, CDR1 MDHEN and CDR2 SYDVKM. The CDR3 consists of 17 residues. Deletions cut 4 bases from V and 5 bases from J, with 23 bases between. Amplification used 60 Vbeta primers and 13 Jbeta primers. Only in-frame clones appear in the TCRdb table, and some are missing; sequencing was by immunoSEQ multiplex PCR. The sample records 85,000 to 120,000 clones, over 70% being singletons. Remarks on this clone: Its specificity is unknown.

General study findings and limits: Excluded: some indistinguishable V segments such as TRBV6-2 and TRBV6-3.

The clonotype comes from a male donor in good health and CMV-seropositive. The chain recombines TRBV28 with TRBJ2-5; D is unclear. Sequenced input: PBMCs. The DNA of the CDR3 is TGTGCCAGCAGTTCCCTTGTCCGTTCGGTGTTGCCTGAGACCCAGTACTTC. Protein product: CASSSLVRSVLPETQYF.